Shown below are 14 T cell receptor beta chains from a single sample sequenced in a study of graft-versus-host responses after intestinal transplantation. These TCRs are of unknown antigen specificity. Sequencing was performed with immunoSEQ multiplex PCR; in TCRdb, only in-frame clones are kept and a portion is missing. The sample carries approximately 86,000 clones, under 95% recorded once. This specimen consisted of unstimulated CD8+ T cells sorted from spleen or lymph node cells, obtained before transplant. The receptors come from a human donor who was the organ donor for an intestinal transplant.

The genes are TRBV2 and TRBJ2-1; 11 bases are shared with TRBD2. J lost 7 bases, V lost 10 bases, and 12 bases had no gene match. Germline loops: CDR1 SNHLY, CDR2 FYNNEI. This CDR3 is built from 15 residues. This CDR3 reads CAKSRGTSGMNEQFF. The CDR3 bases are TGTGCCAAATCGCGCGGGACTAGCGGCATGAATGAGCAGTTCTTC.

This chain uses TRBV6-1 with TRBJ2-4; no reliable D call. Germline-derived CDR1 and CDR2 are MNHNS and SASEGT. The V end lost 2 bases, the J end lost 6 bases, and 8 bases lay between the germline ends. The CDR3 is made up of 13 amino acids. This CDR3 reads CASSERQVNIQYF. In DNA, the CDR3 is TGTGCCAGCAGTGAACGGCAGGTAAACATTCAGTACTTC.

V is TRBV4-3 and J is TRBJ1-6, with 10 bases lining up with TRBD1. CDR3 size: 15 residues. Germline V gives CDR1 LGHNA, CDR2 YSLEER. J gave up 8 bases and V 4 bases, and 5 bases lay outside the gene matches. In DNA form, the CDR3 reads TGCGCCAGCAGCCCAGACAGGGGGCTGGATTCACCCCTCCACTTT. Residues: CASSPDRGLDSPLHF.

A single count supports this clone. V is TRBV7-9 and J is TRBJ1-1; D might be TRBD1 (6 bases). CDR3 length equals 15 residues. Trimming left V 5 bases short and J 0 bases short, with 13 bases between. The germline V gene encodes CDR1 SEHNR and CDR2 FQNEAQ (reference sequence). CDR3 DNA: TGTGCCAGCAGCAACTACAGGGAATTGAACACTGAAGCTTTCTTT. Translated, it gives CASSNYRELNTEAFF. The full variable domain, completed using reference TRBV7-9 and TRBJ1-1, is DTGVSQNPRHKITKRGQNVTFRCDPISEHNRLYWYRQTLGQGPEFLTYFQNEAQLEKSRLLSDRFSAERPKGSFSTLEIQRTEQGDSAMYLCASSNYRELNTEAFFGQGTRLTVV.

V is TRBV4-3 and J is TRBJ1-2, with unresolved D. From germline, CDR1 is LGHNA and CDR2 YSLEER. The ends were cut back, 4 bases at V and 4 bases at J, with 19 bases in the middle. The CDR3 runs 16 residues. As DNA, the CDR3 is TGCGCCAGCAGCCCCCGTTACCCGGACTCTAGCTATGGCTACACCTTC. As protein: CASSPRYPDSSYGYTF.

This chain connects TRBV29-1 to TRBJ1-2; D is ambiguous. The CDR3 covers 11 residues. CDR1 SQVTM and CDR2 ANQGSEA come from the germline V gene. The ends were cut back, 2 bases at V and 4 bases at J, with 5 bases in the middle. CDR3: CSVERGYGYTF. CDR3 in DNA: TGCAGCGTTGAAAGAGGCTATGGCTACACCTTC.

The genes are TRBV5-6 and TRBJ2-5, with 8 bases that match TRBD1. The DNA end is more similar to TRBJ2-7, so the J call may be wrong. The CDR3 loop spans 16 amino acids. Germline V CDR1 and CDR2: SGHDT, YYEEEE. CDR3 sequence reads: CASSLDRGWLSYEQYF. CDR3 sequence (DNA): TGTGCCAGCAGCCTCGACAGGGGATGGCTCTCCTACGAGCAGTACTTC.

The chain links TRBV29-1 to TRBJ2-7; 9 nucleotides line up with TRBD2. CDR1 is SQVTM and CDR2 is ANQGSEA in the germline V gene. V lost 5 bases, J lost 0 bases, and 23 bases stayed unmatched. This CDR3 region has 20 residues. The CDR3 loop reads CSVYVEVASGETRSSYEQYF. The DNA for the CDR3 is TGCAGCGTTTATGTTGAGGTGGCTAGCGGGGAAACCCGAAGCTCCTACGAGCAGTACTTC.

The CDR3 bases are TGTGCCAGCAGCTTGGCGGGTTATACTGAAGCTTTCTTT. It encodes CASSLAGYTEAFF. This chain connects TRBV5-6 to TRBJ1-1; D is unresolved. Germline CDR1 SGHDT, CDR2 YYEEEE. V dropped 0 bases and J dropped 5 bases, with 8 bases sitting between them. The CDR3 sequence is 13 residues long.

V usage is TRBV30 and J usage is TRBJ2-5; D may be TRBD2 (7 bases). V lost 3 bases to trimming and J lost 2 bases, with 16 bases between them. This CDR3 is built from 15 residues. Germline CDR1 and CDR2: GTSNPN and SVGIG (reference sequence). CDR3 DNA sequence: TGTGCCTGGAGCCAAGGGGGGGGGATACAAGAGACCCAGTACTTC. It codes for CAWSQGGGIQETQYF.

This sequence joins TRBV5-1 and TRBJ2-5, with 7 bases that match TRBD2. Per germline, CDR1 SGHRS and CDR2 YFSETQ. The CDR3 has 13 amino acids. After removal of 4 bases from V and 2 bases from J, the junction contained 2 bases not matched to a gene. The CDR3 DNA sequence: TGCGCCAGCAGCGGGGGACTACAAGAGACCCAGTACTTC. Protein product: CASSGGLQETQYF. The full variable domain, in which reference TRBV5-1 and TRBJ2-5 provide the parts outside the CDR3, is KAGVTQTPRYLIKTRGQQVTLSCSPISGHRSVSWYQQTPGQGLQFLFEYFSETQRNKGNFPGRFSGRQFSNSRSEMNVSTLELGDSALYLCASSGGLQETQYFGPGTRLLVL.

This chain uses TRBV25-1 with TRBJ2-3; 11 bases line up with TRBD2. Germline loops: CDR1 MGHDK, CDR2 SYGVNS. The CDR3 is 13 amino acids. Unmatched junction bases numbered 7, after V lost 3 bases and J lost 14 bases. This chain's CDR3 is CASSELTSGGRYF. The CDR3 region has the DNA TGTGCCAGCAGTGAGCTAACTAGCGGGGGAAGGTATTTT.

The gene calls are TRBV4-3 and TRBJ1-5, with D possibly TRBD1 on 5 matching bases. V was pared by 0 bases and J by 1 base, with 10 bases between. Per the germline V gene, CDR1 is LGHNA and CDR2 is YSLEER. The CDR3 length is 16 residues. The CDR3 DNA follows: TGCGCCAGCAGCCAAGATCGGCCAGGGAGCAATCAGCCCCAGCATTTT. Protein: CASSQDRPGSNQPQHF.

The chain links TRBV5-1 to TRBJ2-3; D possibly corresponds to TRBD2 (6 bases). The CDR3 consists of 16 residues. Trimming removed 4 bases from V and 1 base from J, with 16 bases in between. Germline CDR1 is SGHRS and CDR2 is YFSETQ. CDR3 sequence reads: CASSPAATGGTDTQYF. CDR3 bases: TGCGCCAGCAGCCCCGCGGCGACGGGGGGCACAGATACGCAGTATTTT.